These 20 T cell receptor beta chains share one sample of origin, sequenced in a study of blood T cell repertoires in COVID-19. Here immunoSEQ multiplex PCR was the method, and the copy in TCRdb shows in-frame clones only, minus some. The data contain under 200,000 clones, 87% of them singletons. Sequenced material: peripheral blood. The receptors here all came from a man aged 40-49 years with active or convalescent COVID-19.

This chain joins TRBV11-2 and TRBJ2-3, with 7 bases fitting TRBD1. The germline CDR1 and CDR2 sequences are SGHAT and FQNNGV. The CDR3 runs to 15 residues. The trim removed 0 bases at V and 8 bases at J, leaving 8 bases unmatched. CDR3: CASSLDPGGYVTQYF. The CDR3 DNA reads TGTGCCAGCAGCTTAGATCCAGGGGGTTATGTTACGCAGTATTTT. Complete variable domain (other parts from reference TRBV11-2 and TRBJ2-3): EAGVAQSPRYKIIEKRQSVAFWCNPISGHATLYWYQQILGQGPKLLIQFQNNGVVDDSQLPKDRFSAERLKGVDSTLKIQPAKLEDSAVYLCASSLDPGGYVTQYFGPGTRLTVL.

The chain links TRBV6-5 to TRBJ1-2; 10 bases fit TRBD1. The CDR3 runs 15 residues. Germline CDR1 reads MNHEY; CDR2 reads SVGAGI. V lost 5 bases to trimming and J lost 4 bases; unmatched junction nucleotides: 7. CDR3 in DNA: TGTGCCAGCAGTCGCCGACAGGGGGCGGGCTATGGCTACACCTTC. Translation: CASSRRQGAGYGYTF.

The chain links TRBV19 to TRBJ2-3, with a weak D call TRBD2 (7 bases). The germline V gene has CDR1 LNHDA and CDR2 SQIVND (reference sequence). The CDR3 totals 15 residues. V gave up 4 bases and J gave up 2 bases, with 13 bases separating them. The CDR3: CASSTNGGHTDTQYF. The CDR3 DNA follows: TGTGCCAGTAGTACCAACGGGGGGCACACAGATACGCAGTATTTT.

The chain carries TRBV30 and TRBJ1-1, with a weak D call TRBD1 (5 bases). CDR1 is GTSNPN and CDR2 is SVGIG in the germline V gene (reference sequence). The CDR3 is 14 amino acids. V was cut by 3 bases and J by 2 bases, with 13 bases left in between. CDR3 sequence: CAWRNWDYNTEAFF. For the CDR3, the DNA is TGTGCCTGGAGGAACTGGGACTATAACACTGAAGCTTTCTTT.

The chain recombines TRBV7-2 with TRBJ2-4; 7 positions match TRBD2. The CDR3 runs to 18 residues. Trimming at V came to 1 base and at J to 2 bases, leaving 11 bases not matched to a gene. Germline-derived CDR1 and CDR2 are SGHTA and FQGNSA. DNA of the CDR3: TGTGCCAGCAGCTTAGGCGGGGGTTATCCCACTACCAAAAACATTCAGTACTTC. It specifies CASSLGGGYPTTKNIQYF.

The chain joins TRBV6-1 to TRBJ1-5; possible D gene TRBD1, 5 bases. V was clipped by 0 bases and J by 4 bases, with 10 bases between them. This CDR3 has 15 residues. From germline, CDR1 is MNHNS and CDR2 SASEGT. CDR3 DNA: TGTGCCAGCAGTGAAGCGTCGGGGGAGAATCAGCCCCAGCATTTT. As protein: CASSEASGENQPQHF.

V gene TRBV25-1 combines with J gene TRBJ1-1; 8 bases are shared with TRBD1. Trimming cost V 5 bases and J 6 bases; bases outside gene matches: 8. This CDR3 has 14 amino acids. Germline lookup yields CDR1 MGHDK and CDR2 SYGVNS. In DNA form, the CDR3 reads TGTGCCAGCAGTCCTCCCCAGGGGGCACCTGAAGCTTTCTTT. It codes for CASSPPQGAPEAFF.

The V and J genes are TRBV6-5 and TRBJ1-1; D is possibly TRBD1 (6 bases). In germline, CDR1 is MNHEY, CDR2 SVGAGI. Trimming took off 6 bases at V and 2 bases at J, with 16 bases between the two ends. The CDR3 covers 15 residues. The DNA of the CDR3 is TGTGCCAGCAGCTACACAGGGTGGGGCAACACTGAAGCTTTCTTT. It codes for CASSYTGWGNTEAFF.

This chain uses TRBV9 with TRBJ2-1; a possible D gene is TRBD2 (6 bases). The CDR3 has 13 residues. CDR1 is SGDLS, CDR2 YYNGEE, per germline. V lost 4 bases to trimming and J lost 9 bases, with 14 bases between them. The CDR3: CASSQSPGGEQFF. The CDR3 DNA reads TGTGCCAGCAGCCAGTCCCCCGGGGGTGAGCAGTTCTTC.

The J gene is TRBJ1-5, the V gene TRBV21-1; TRBD1, the table's D call, was not compared with the DNA. TRBV21-1 is designated a pseudogene. The CDR3 length is 17 residues. The CDR3 sequence: CASSSRSGQGDNQPQHF. The CDR3 DNA sequence: TGTGCCAGCAGCTCCCGATCCGGGCAGGGGGACAATCAGCCCCAGCATTTT.

The chain carries TRBV7-9 and TRBJ2-6; 9 nucleotides match TRBD1. The CDR3 has 16 residues. After removal of 4 bases from V and 2 bases from J, the junction contained 3 bases not matched to a gene. Germline V gene sequence: CDR1 SEHNR, CDR2 FQNEAQ (reference sequence). DNA for the CDR3: TGTGCCAGCAGCTCTACAGGGGGCGCTGGGGCCAACGTCCTGACTTTC. Translation gives CASSSTGGAGANVLTF.

The V and J genes are TRBV10-2 and TRBJ2-5; 7 bases match TRBD2. This CDR3 is built from 13 residues. V lost 8 bases and J lost 4; bases outside the gene matches: 7. Germline assignment: CDR1 WSHSY and CDR2 SAAADI. The CDR3 is CASRQRGAETQYF. CDR3 coding DNA: TGCGCCAGCCGGCAGCGGGGAGCAGAGACCCAGTACTTC.

The rearrangement uses TRBV4-3 and TRBJ1-2; unclear D gene. Germline values: CDR1 LGHNA, CDR2 YSLEER. Trimming pared 1 base from V and 8 bases from J, leaving 20 bases between. The CDR3 is 16 residues long. The CDR3 bases are TGCGCCAGCAGCCAAGGTAGGATCGAGGGAAGCCGCGGCTACACCTTC. Protein product: CASSQGRIEGSRGYTF.

This chain connects TRBV15 to TRBJ1-3, with a tentative D call TRBD1 (6 bases). The CDR3 has 15 amino acids. Trimming removed 8 bases at V and 0 bases at J, with 14 bases between. The V gene's germline CDR1 is LNHNV and CDR2 YYDKDF (reference sequence). The CDR3 bases are TGTGCCACCGGGGAAGGGGGTCACTCTGGAAACACCATATATTTT. This encodes CATGEGGHSGNTIYF.

With regard to this clone: The sample carries other DNA sequences with the same CDR3. The gene calls are TRBV5-1 and TRBJ1-2; TRBD1 agrees at 8 bases. Trimming cost V 4 bases and J 4 bases; bases outside gene matches: 6. This CDR3 spans 14 amino acids. CDR1 and CDR2 from the germline V gene are SGHRS and YFSETQ. The CDR3: CASSPGQGGYGYTF. The CDR3 DNA reads TGCGCCAGCAGCCCAGGACAGGGCGGCTATGGCTACACCTTC.

This clone was recorded once. This chain uses TRBV6-2 or TRBV6-3 with TRBJ1-1; D unclear. Germline V lookup: CDR1 MNHEY, CDR2 SVGEGT. V shed 5 bases and J shed 7 bases, with 14 bases lying between them. The CDR3 has 13 amino acids. The DNA of the CDR3 is TGTGCCAGCAGTAGGGAGGATTACAATGAAGCTTTCTTT. It yields the protein CASSREDYNEAFF.

The gene calls are TRBV4-3 and TRBJ2-1, with TRBD2 identical over 12 bases. Trimming removed 4 bases from V and 6 bases from J; junction bases left unmatched: 4. Germline-derived CDR1 and CDR2 are LGHNA and YSLEER. The CDR3 loop spans 15 amino acids. CDR3 in DNA: TGCGCCAGCAGCCCCCTAGCGGGGGGGATCAATGAGCAGTTCTTC. It translates to CASSPLAGGINEQFF.

This clone appeared once. The chain couples TRBV11-3 to TRBJ2-2; possibly TRBD2 for D (5 bases). Per germline, CDR1 SGHNT and CDR2 YENEEA. The CDR3 consists of 14 residues. Trimming took 5 bases from V and 7 from J, leaving 14 bases between them. In DNA, the CDR3 is TGTGCCAGCAGCCCCCGGGGTACGGGCGGGGAGCTGTTTTTT. Its translation: CASSPRGTGGELFF. Drawing the rest from reference TRBV11-3 and TRBJ2-2, the complete variable domain is EAGVVQSPRYKIIEKKQPVAFWCNPISGHNTLYWYLQNLGQGPELLIRYENEEAVDDSQLPKDRFSAERLKGVDSTLKIQPAELGDSAVYLCASSPRGTGGELFFGEGSRLTVL.

The chain's CDR3 is CASSEVGLAENTGELFF. In DNA form, the CDR3 reads TGTGCCAGCAGTGAAGTAGGACTAGCGGAGAACACCGGGGAGCTGTTTTTT. V is TRBV6-1 and J is TRBJ2-2; 10 bases are shared with TRBD2. V shed 1 base, J shed 1 base, and the junction held 3 bases outside the gene matches. CDR3 length equals 17 residues. The germline CDR1 and CDR2 sequences are MNHNS and SASEGT.

CDR3 residues: CASSLDTGNIQYF. The DNA of the CDR3 is TGTGCCAGCAGCTTGGACACAGGGAACATTCAGTACTTC. V is TRBV5-4 and J is TRBJ2-4, with a tentative D call TRBD1 (6 bases). V lost 0 bases, J lost 7 bases, and 8 bases lay in between. The CDR3 consists of 13 residues. Germline CDR1 SGHNT, CDR2 YYREEE (reference sequence).